Below, 27 T cell receptor beta chains from the same sample are listed, as sequenced in a study of cytomegalovirus exposure and HLA in healthy donors. PCR involved 60 Vbeta and 13 Jbeta primers. Data came from immunoSEQ multiplex PCR; TCRdb stores just in-frame clones and leaves some out. Counted here are 150,000 to 200,000 clones, 70% to 90% occurring once; the ten biggest clones make up about a tenth. Source material: PBMCs. The receptor source for this set is a man between 18 and 35 years old in good health and CMV-seropositive.

The rearrangement joins TRBV5-4 to TRBJ1-2, with 9 nucleotides matching TRBD1. V was pared by 5 bases and J by 5 bases, with 7 bases of the junction left unmatched. Germline V lookup: CDR1 SGHNT, CDR2 YYREEE (reference sequence). The CDR3 consists of 14 residues. CDR3 sequence: CASSQQGAGYGYTF. The CDR3 DNA follows: TGTGCCAGCAGTCAACAGGGGGCCGGGTATGGCTACACCTTC.

The chain carries TRBV19 and TRBJ2-7; 7 bases line up with TRBD1. The germline gives CDR1 LNHDA, CDR2 SQIVND (reference sequence). The V gene end was trimmed by 1 base and the J gene end by 6 bases; junction bases not matched to a gene: 6. The length of the CDR3 is 14 residues. The CDR3 sequence: CASSIVSAGGEQYF. In nucleotides, the CDR3 is TGTGCCAGTAGTATAGTATCGGCAGGGGGCGAGCAGTACTTC. The whole variable domain, remainder taken from reference TRBV19 and TRBJ2-7, is DGGITQSPKYLFRKEGQNVTLSCEQNLNHDAMYWYRQDPGQGLRLIYYSQIVNDFQKGDIAEGYSVSREKKESFPLTVTSAQKNPTAFYLCASSIVSAGGEQYFGPGTRLTVT.

In its sample, this clone was seen once. This sequence joins TRBV6-1 and TRBJ1-2, with 8 bases fitting TRBD1. The CDR3 totals 16 residues. The germline CDR1 and CDR2 sequences are MNHNS and SASEGT. Trimming removed 1 base from V and 3 bases from J; junction bases left unmatched: 7. The CDR3 is CASSEVSGGKYYGYTF. The CDR3 DNA sequence: TGTGCCAGCAGTGAAGTGTCAGGGGGCAAGTACTATGGCTACACCTTC.

The chain links TRBV5-1 to TRBJ2-5; TRBD2 might be the D (7 bases). Looked up from germline, CDR1 is SGHRS and CDR2 is YFSETQ. The V and J ends lost 4 bases and 7 bases respectively, with 23 bases between them. This CDR3 is 16 amino acids long. The CDR3 nucleotides read TGCGCCAGCAGCCGTAGACGGGGGGCTACGAGTGGGACCCAGTACTTC. Amino acid sequence: CASSRRRGATSGTQYF.

The chain uses TRBV6-1 and TRBJ2-7, with 9 bases that match TRBD1. Losses at the gene ends were 2 bases for V and 4 bases for J; bases not matched to a gene: 12. The CDR3 totals 17 residues. Germline CDR1 MNHNS, CDR2 SASEGT. CDR3 DNA: TGTGCCAGCAGTGAACTTGGTGCCCCGGGACAGGGATACGAGCAGTACTTC. This codes for CASSELGAPGQGYEQYF.

This chain uses TRBV4-1 with TRBJ2-7, with D tentatively TRBD1 (5 bases). Germline assignment: CDR1 MGHRA and CDR2 YSYEKL. This CDR3 has 15 amino acids. Trimming shortened V by 0 bases and J by 0 bases, and 9 bases separated the two germline ends. The CDR3 DNA reads TGCGCCAGCAGCCAAGAGGGTCAGGGCTCCTACGAGCAGTACTTC. This translates into CASSQEGQGSYEQYF.

This sequence joins TRBV7-9 and TRBJ1-1; a possible D gene is TRBD1 (5 bases). V was pared by 4 bases and J by 6 bases, with 9 bases between. The germline CDR1 and CDR2 sequences are SEHNR and FQNEAQ (reference sequence). The CDR3 extends over 12 amino acids. The CDR3: CASSSDRAEAFF. CDR3 in DNA: TGTGCCAGCAGCTCCGACAGAGCTGAAGCTTTCTTT.

V is TRBV30 and J is TRBJ2-3; TRBD1 matches at 7 bases. V lost 2 bases and J lost 4; bases outside the gene matches: 9. The CDR3 has 15 residues. CDR1 is GTSNPN and CDR2 is SVGIG in the germline V gene (reference sequence). DNA of the CDR3: TGTGCCTGGAGTAGGACAGGAACTGAGGCAGATACGCAGTATTTT. Its protein product is CAWSRTGTEADTQYF.

The V gene is TRBV7-9, the J gene TRBJ2-3, with 11 nucleotides matching TRBD2. Losses at the gene ends were 0 bases for V and 4 bases for J; bases not matched to a gene: 0. This CDR3 is built from 15 residues. Germline CDR1 and CDR2: SEHNR and FQNEAQ (reference sequence). In nucleotides, the CDR3 is TGTGCCAGCAGCTTAGCTAGCGGGGGGGCAGATACGCAGTATTTT. Translated, it gives CASSLASGGADTQYF.

The genes are TRBV7-6 and TRBJ1-4; 9 nucleotides line up with TRBD1. The V gene end was trimmed by 3 bases and the J gene end by 8 bases; junction bases not matched to a gene: 4. Germline V CDR1 and CDR2: SGHVS, FNYEAQ. The CDR3 has 14 amino acids. The CDR3 sequence: CASSLGQGSEKLFF. CDR3 nucleotides: TGTGCCAGCAGCTTGGGACAGGGTAGCGAAAAACTGTTTTTT.

V usage is TRBV6-5 and J usage is TRBJ1-2; D is unresolved. Between the trimmed V and J ends, which lost 0 bases and 7 bases, there was a span of 9 bases. The V gene's germline CDR1 is MNHEY and CDR2 SVGAGI. The CDR3 runs to 13 residues. Written as DNA, the CDR3 is TGTGCCAGCAGTTACTCGAGAGGGTTTGGCTACACCTTC. Translating gives CASSYSRGFGYTF.

V is TRBV5-1 and J is TRBJ2-7, with a possible D match to TRBD2 (5 bases). V was clipped by 4 bases and J by 0 bases, with 11 bases between them. The CDR3 has 14 residues. Germline values: CDR1 SGHRS, CDR2 YFSETQ. The CDR3: CASSATGSSYEQYF. The CDR3, as DNA: TGCGCCAGCAGCGCAACGGGAAGCTCCTACGAGCAGTACTTC.

This clone was counted once. V is TRBV6-6 and J is TRBJ1-2; maybe TRBD1 (6 bases). Trimming shortened V by 6 bases and J by 2 bases, and 10 bases separated the two germline ends. Germline-derived CDR1 and CDR2 are MNHNY and SVGAGI (reference sequence). The CDR3 contains 13 residues. CDR3 nucleotides: TGTGCCAGCAGCTCTGACAGGAACTATGGCTACACCTTC. Translation: CASSSDRNYGYTF.

The chain has TRBV27 and TRBJ2-1; D is ambiguous. CDR1 MNHEY and CDR2 SMNVEV come from the germline V gene (reference sequence). This CDR3 contains 11 residues. V gave up 5 bases and J gave up 7 bases, with 6 bases separating them. The CDR3 is CASSESNEQFF. The CDR3 nucleotides read TGTGCCAGCAGTGAGTCGAATGAGCAGTTCTTC.

The rearrangement uses TRBV10-2 and TRBJ2-5; TRBD2 agrees at 15 bases. J lost 9 bases, V lost 7 bases, and 6 bases had no gene match. CDR1 WSHSY and CDR2 SAAADI come from the germline V gene. This CDR3 has 14 amino acids. The CDR3 spells CASNRTSGGGPQYF. The CDR3 nucleotides read TGCGCCAGCAACCGGACTAGCGGGGGGGGTCCCCAGTACTTC.

This chain links TRBV5-6 with TRBJ2-1; D ambiguous. Between the trimmed V and J ends, which lost 6 bases and 6 bases, there was a span of 13 bases. The CDR3 is 13 amino acids. Germline V gene sequence: CDR1 SGHDT, CDR2 YYEEEE. The CDR3, as DNA: TGTGCCAGCAACCAACTTTGGGCCAATGAGCAGTTCTTC. It is translated as CASNQLWANEQFF.

This chain connects TRBV7-9 to TRBJ2-3; TRBD2 might be the D (5 bases). The CDR3 contains 13 residues. Germline values: CDR1 SEHNR, CDR2 FQNEAQ (reference sequence). V shed 5 bases and J shed 8 bases, with 14 bases lying between them. In DNA, the CDR3 is TGTGCCAGCAGCAAACTAGAAAAAAGTACGCAGTATTTT. The encoded protein is CASSKLEKSTQYF.

V usage is TRBV5-1 and J usage is TRBJ2-3, with 10 bases matching TRBD1. Germline V gene lookup returns CDR1 SGHRS and CDR2 YFSETQ. This CDR3 is 15 amino acids long. V trimming: 4 bases; J trimming: 3 bases; junction bases outside the gene matches: 5. CDR3: CASSVDRGFTDTQYF. CDR3 DNA sequence: TGCGCCAGCAGCGTGGACAGGGGGTTTACAGATACGCAGTATTTT.

This clone was observed once. The V call is TRBV5-1, the J call TRBJ1-2; D uncertain. The V end lost 5 bases, the J end lost 2 bases, and 13 bases lay between the germline ends. This CDR3 contains 14 residues. The V gene's germline CDR1 is SGHRS and CDR2 YFSETQ. The CDR3 bases are TGCGCCAGCAGGCTACATACAGAAAACTATGGCTACACCTTC. Translating it yields CASRLHTENYGYTF.

This chain joins TRBV27 and TRBJ1-6; a weak D match, TRBD1 (5 bases). The germline V and J ends were trimmed by 0 bases and 10 bases, with 22 bases remaining between them. The CDR3 sequence is 18 residues long. Germline V gene lookup returns CDR1 MNHEY and CDR2 SMNVEV (reference sequence). CDR3 region: CASSLSAGRGGSYSPLHF. DNA for the CDR3: TGTGCCAGCAGTTTATCTGCTGGTCGTGGGGGGTCATACTCACCCCTCCACTTT.

The gene calls are TRBV2 and TRBJ2-1, with TRBD1 as a possible D gene (6 bases). Trimming shortened V by 6 bases and J by 7 bases, and 13 bases separated the two germline ends. Germline V gives CDR1 SNHLY, CDR2 FYNNEI. The CDR3 is 13 residues long. The CDR3 nucleotides read TGTGCCAGCAGAATTAGGACAGTGAATGAGCAGTTCTTC. Protein product: CASRIRTVNEQFF.

V and J are TRBV4-1 and TRBJ1-4; 7 bases align to TRBD1. V shed 2 bases and J 2 bases; nucleotides not matched to a gene: 8. The CDR3 totals 17 residues. Germline CDR1 reads MGHRA; CDR2 reads YSYEKL. CDR3 bases: TGCGCCAGCAGCCAACCGCGCAGGGGGACGACTAATGAAAAACTGTTTTTT. The encoded protein is CASSQPRRGTTNEKLFF.

V gene TRBV4-1 combines with J gene TRBJ2-2; possibly TRBD2 for D (6 bases). Per germline, CDR1 MGHRA and CDR2 YSYEKL. V lost 3 bases and J 3 bases, leaving 14 bases between the germline ends. The CDR3 extends over 16 amino acids. The CDR3 spells CASSQDRDLYTGELFF. CDR3 bases: TGCGCCAGCAGCCAGGACCGGGACTTATACACCGGGGAGCTGTTTTTT.

The chain is built from TRBV2 and TRBJ1-2; D is undetermined. Trimming left V 0 bases short and J 7 bases short, with 12 bases between. The CDR3 contains 14 residues. Per germline, CDR1 SNHLY and CDR2 FYNNEI. This CDR3 is CASSEALELSGYTF. Written as DNA, the CDR3 is TGTGCCAGCAGTGAAGCGCTAGAGCTCTCTGGCTACACCTTC.

The V gene is TRBV29-1, the J gene TRBJ2-5; 8 bases line up with TRBD1. The last part of the DNA fits TRBJ2-7 better; the J call may be wrong. The CDR3 totals 13 residues. Germline loops: CDR1 SQVTM, CDR2 ANQGSEA. This CDR3 is CSVGPTGVAEQYF. In DNA, the CDR3 is TGCAGCGTTGGTCCGACAGGGGTCGCCGAGCAGTACTTC.

The chain recombines TRBV6-1 with TRBJ2-3; D is unresolved. The CDR3 runs 15 residues. The V end lost 2 bases, the J end lost 0 bases, and 9 bases lay between the germline ends. Germline CDR1 is MNHNS and CDR2 is SASEGT. CDR3 coding DNA: TGTGCCAGCAGTGAACTGGCGGTTAGCACAGATACGCAGTATTTT. It specifies CASSELAVSTDTQYF.

This rearrangement joins TRBV19 to TRBJ1-6; tentatively, D is TRBD1 (5 bases). The V gene's germline CDR1 is LNHDA and CDR2 SQIVND (reference sequence). V dropped 5 bases and J dropped 8 bases, with 10 bases sitting between them. The CDR3 has 13 residues. The CDR3 DNA is TGTGCCAGTAGTTGGGGCCGGGATTCACCCCTCCACTTT. Protein product: CASSWGRDSPLHF.